The present T cell receptor (beta chain) was sequenced within a study of beta chain features in type 1 diabetes. At the level of the study: Examination spanned about 110 million sorted cells from all samples.

V was cut by 2 bases and J by 4 bases, with 16 bases left in between. The CDR3 spans 16 residues. Germline CDR1 MNHEY, CDR2 SMNVEV (reference sequence). As concerns this clone: Its antigen is unknown.

A heparinised blood draw that averaged approximately 110 mL was obtained once from each donor. Investigators reverse transcribed all isolated RNA, so they sequenced expressed TCRB transcripts. Each sample of naive, central memory or regulatory T cells had, on average, about 3.57 million reads. The table came from immunoSEQ multiplex PCR; TCRdb's copy has only in-frame clones and leaves some out. The table records 25,000 to 35,000 clones, around 60% of them present only once. General observations from the study: Patients with Type 1 diabetes showed moderately but significantly shorter TCRB CDR3s in all four CD4+ subsets.

The rearrangement joins TRBV27 to TRBJ2-3; D possibly corresponds to TRBD2 (6 bases). The specimen was Tregs from blood. This receptor was obtained from a woman aged 30 to 39 with type 1 diabetes. In nucleotides, the CDR3 is TGTGCCAGCAGTTTAAGACTAGGTGCAATTGCAGATACGCAGTATTTT. It yields the protein CASSLRLGAIADTQYF.